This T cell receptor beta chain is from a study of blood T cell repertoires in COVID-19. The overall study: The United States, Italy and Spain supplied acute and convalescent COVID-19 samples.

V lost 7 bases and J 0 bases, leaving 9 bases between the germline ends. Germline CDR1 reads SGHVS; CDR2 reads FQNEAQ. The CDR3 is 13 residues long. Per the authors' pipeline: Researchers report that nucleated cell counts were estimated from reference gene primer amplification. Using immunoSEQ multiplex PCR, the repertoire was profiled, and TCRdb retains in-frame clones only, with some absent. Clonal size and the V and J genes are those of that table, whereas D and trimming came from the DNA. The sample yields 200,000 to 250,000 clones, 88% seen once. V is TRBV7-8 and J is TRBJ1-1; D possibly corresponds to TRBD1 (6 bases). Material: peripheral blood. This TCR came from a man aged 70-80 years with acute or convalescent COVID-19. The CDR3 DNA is TGTGCCAGCATGAGACAGGTGAACACTGAAGCTTTCTTT. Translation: CASMRQVNTEAFF.